This entry is about one T cell receptor (beta chain). The data stem from a study of blood T cell repertoires in COVID-19. Study in general: The United States, Italy and Spain supplied acute and convalescent COVID-19 samples. The analysed material was cDNA or gDNA that came from T cells, B-cell-depleted T cells, or PBMCs.

In the source study's methods: How many nucleated cells were present was estimated from reference gene primer amplification. TCRdb keeps only in-frame clones here, not all; method: immunoSEQ multiplex PCR. Clone size and the V and J calls come from that table; the DNA yielded D and trimming. The top ten hold 0.85% to 1.2% of the sample, which has over 85,000 clones, around 87% seen once. The CDR3 runs 15 residues. Trimming shortened V by 5 bases and J by 1 base, and 13 bases separated the two germline ends. Germline CDR1 SGHTA, CDR2 FQGTGA. V and J are TRBV7-3 and TRBJ2-3; D unresolved. Sequenced input: peripheral blood. This clonotype was sampled from a human donor in a cohort sampled during active COVID-19. The CDR3 nucleotides are TGTGCCAGCAGCCCCAACCAGGCAGGCACAGATACGCAGTATTTT. The encoded protein is CASSPNQAGTDTQYF.